This T cell receptor beta chain is from a study of OX40 agonist ivuxolimab in advanced cancers. Looking at the study overall: Around 40% of patients had received prior checkpoint inhibitor therapy. The study, taken as a whole, reports: Blood T cells, both CD4+ and CD8+, expanded clonally by week 6 at 0.1 to 3.0 mg/kg. CD8+ T cells were the subset that, on average, had more expanded clones than CD4+.

Produced via immunoSEQ multiplex PCR; TCRdb's table is partial and in-frame only. The sample yields 60,000 to 85,000 clones, around 89% seen once. CDR1 and CDR2 from the germline V gene are SGHRS and YFSETQ. V gave up 0 bases and J gave up 11 bases; unmatched junction bases: 5. The length of the CDR3 is 13 residues. Worth noting for this clone: Antigen unknown.

Blood was sampled at baseline, cycle 4 day 1, and cycle 7 day 1. The receptor was derived from an adult with an advanced solid tumor such as melanoma, head and neck, liver or kidney cancer. The chain is built from TRBV5-1 and TRBJ2-3; 8 nucleotides match TRBD1. Sequenced material: CD4+ or CD8+ T cells sorted from blood, taken in a trial of the OX40 agonist ivuxolimab. Here the CDR3 DNA reads TGCGCCAGCAGCTTGGCCGGACAGGGAAGGCAGTATTTT. This codes for CASSLAGQGRQYF.